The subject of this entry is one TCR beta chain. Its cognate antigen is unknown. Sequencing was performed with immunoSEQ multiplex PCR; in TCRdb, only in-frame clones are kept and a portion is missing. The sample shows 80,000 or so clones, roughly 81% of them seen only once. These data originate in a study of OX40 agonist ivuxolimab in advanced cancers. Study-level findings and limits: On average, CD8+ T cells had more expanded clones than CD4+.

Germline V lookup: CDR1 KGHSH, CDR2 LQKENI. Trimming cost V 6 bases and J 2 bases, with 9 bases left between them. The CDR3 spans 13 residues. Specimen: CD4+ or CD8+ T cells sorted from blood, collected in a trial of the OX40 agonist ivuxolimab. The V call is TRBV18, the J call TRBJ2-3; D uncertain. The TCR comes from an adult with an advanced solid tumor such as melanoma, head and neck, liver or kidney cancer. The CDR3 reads CASSSSNTDTQYF. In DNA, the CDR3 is TGTGCCAGCTCGTCCTCGAACACAGATACGCAGTATTTT. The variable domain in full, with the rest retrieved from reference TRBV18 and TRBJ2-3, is NAGVMQNPRHLVRRRGQEARLRCSPMKGHSHVYWYRQLPEEGLKFMVYLQKENIIDESGMPKERFSAEFPKEGPSILRIQQVVRGDSAAYFCASSSSNTDTQYFGPGTRLTVL.